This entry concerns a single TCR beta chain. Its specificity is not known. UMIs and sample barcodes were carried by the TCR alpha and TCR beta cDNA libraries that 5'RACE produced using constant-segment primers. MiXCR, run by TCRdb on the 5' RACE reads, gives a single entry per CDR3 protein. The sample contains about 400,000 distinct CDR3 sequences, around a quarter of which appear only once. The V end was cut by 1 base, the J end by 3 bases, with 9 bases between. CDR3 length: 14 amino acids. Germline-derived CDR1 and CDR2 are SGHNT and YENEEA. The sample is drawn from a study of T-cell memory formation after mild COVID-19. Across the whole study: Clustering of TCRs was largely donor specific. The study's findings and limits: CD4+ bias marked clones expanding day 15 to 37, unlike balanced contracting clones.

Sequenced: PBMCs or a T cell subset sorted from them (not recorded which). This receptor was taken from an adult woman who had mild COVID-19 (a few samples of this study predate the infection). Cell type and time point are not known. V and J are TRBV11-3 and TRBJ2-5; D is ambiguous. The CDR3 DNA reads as TGTGCCAGCAGCTTAGGGCGTGCTGAAGAGACCCAGTACTTC. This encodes CASSLGRAEETQYF.